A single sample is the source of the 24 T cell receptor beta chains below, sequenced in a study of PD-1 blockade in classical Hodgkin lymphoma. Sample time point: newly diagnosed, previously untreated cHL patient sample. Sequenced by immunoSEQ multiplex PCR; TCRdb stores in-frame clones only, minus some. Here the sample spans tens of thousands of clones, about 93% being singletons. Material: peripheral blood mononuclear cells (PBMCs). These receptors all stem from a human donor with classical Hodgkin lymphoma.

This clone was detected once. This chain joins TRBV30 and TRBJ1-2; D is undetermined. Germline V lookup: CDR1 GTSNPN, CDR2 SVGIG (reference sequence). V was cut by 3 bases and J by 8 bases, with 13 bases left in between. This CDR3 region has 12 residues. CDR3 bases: TGTGCCTGGAGCAAAGGTCCGGGAGGCTACACCTTC. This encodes CAWSKGPGGYTF.

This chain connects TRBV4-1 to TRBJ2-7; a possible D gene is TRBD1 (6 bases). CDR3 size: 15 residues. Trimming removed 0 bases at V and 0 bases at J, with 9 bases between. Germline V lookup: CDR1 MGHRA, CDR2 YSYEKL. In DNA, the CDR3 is TGCGCCAGCAGCCAAGATTCAGGGGTCTCCTACGAGCAGTACTTC. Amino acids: CASSQDSGVSYEQYF.

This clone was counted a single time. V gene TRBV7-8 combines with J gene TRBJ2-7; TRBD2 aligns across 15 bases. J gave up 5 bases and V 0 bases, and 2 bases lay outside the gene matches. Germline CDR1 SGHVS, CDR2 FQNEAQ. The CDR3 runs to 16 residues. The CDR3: CASSLAWTSGRDEQYF. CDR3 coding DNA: TGTGCCAGCAGCTTAGCCTGGACTAGCGGGAGGGACGAGCAGTACTTC.

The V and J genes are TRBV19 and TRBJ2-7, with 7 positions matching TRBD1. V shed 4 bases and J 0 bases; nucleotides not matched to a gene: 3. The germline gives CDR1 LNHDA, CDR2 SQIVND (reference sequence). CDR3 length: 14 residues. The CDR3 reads CASSTRQGSYEQYF. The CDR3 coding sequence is TGTGCCAGTAGTACCAGACAGGGCTCCTACGAGCAGTACTTC.

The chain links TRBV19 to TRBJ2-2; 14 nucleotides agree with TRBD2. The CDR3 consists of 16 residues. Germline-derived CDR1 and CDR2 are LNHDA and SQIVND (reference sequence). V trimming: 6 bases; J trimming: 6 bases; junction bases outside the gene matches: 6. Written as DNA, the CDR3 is TGTGCCAGTAGCTCCGGACTAGCGGGAGGTCCCGGGGAGCTGTTTTTT. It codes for CASSSGLAGGPGELFF.

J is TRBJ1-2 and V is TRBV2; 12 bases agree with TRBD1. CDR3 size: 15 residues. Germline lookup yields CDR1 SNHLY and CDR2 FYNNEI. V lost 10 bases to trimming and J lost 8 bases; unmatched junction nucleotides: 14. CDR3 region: CATLRDRGRREGYTF. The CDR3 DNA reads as TGTGCCACCCTAAGGGACAGGGGGCGCCGGGAAGGCTACACCTTC. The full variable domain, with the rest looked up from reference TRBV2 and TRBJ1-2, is EPEVTQTPSHQVTQMGQEVILRCVPISNHLYFYWYRQILGQKVEFLVSFYNNEISEKSEIFDDQFSVERPDGSNFTLKIRSTKLEDSAMYFCATLRDRGRREGYTFGSGTRLTVV.

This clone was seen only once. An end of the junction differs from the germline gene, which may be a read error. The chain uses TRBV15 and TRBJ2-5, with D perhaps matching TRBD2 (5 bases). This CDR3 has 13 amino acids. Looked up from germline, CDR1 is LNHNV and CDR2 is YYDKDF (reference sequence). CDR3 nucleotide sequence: TGTGCCACCAGCCGAGAGGGAGCAGAGACCCAGTACTTC. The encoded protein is CATSREGAETQYF.

Here the CDR3 reads CASSPGAGYTEAFF. As DNA, the CDR3 is TGTGCCAGCAGCCCCGGTGCGGGGTACACTGAAGCTTTCTTT. The chain employs TRBV7-2 and TRBJ1-1; D is ambiguous. V was shortened by 5 bases and J by 3 bases, with 13 bases between the two germline ends. Germline V gene sequence: CDR1 SGHTA, CDR2 FQGNSA. The CDR3 totals 14 residues.

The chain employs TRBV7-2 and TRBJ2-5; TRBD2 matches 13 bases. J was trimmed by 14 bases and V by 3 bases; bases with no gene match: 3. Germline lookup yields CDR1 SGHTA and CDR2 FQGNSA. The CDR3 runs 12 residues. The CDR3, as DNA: TGTGCCAGCAGCTTGGGACTAGCGGGATTATACTTC. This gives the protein CASSLGLAGLYF.

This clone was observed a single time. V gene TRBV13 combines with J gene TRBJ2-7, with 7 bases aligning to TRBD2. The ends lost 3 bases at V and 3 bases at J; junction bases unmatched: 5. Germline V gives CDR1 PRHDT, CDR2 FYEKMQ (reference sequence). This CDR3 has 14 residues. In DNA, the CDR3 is TGTGCCAGCAGCTTGTTCGGACTAGACTACGAGCAGTACTTC. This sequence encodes CASSLFGLDYEQYF.

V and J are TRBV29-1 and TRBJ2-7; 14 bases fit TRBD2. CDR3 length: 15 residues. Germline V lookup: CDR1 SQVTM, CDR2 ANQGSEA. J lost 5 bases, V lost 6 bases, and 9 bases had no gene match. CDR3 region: CSVIGTSGSLDEQYF. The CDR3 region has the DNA TGCAGCGTGATCGGGACTAGCGGGAGTTTGGACGAGCAGTACTTC.

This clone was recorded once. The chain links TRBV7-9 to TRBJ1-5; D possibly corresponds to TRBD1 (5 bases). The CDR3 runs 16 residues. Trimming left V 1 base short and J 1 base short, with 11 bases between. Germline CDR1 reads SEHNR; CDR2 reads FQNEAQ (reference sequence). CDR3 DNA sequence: TGTGCCAGCAGCTTAGTATCTGGGGGAAGCAATCAGCCCCAGCATTTT. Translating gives CASSLVSGGSNQPQHF. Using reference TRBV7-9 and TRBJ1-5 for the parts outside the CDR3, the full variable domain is DTGVSQNPRHKITKRGQNVTFRCDPISEHNRLYWYRQTLGQGPEFLTYFQNEAQLEKSRLLSDRFSAERPKGSFSTLEIQRTEQGDSAMYLCASSLVSGGSNQPQHFGDGTRLSIL.

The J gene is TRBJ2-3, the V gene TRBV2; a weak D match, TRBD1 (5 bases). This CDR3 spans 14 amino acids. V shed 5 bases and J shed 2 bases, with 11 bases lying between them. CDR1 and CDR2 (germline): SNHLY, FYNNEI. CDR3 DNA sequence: TGTGCCAGCAGTAAAGACAGACTCACAGATACGCAGTATTTT. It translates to CASSKDRLTDTQYF.

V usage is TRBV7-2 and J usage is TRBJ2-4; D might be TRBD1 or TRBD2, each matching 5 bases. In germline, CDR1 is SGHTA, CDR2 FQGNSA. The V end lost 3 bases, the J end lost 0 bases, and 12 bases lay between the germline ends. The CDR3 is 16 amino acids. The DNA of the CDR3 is TGTGCCAGCAGCTTGGCCGGGACGGGAGCCAAAAACATTCAGTACTTC. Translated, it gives CASSLAGTGAKNIQYF.

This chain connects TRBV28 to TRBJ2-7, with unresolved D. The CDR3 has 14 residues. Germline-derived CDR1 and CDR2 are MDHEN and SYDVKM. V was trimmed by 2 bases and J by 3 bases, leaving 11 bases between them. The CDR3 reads CASSLRTQIYEQYF. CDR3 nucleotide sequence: TGTGCCAGCAGTTTACGGACCCAAATCTACGAGCAGTACTTC. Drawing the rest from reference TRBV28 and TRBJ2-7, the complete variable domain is DVKVTQSSRYLVKRTGEKVFLECVQDMDHENMFWYRQDPGLGLRLIYFSYDVKMKEKGDIPEGYSVSREKKERFSLILESASTNQTSMYLCASSLRTQIYEQYFGPGTRLTVT.

In DNA, the CDR3 is TGCGCCAGCAGCTTGGGTATAGCCTCAGATACGCAGTATTTT. It encodes CASSLGIASDTQYF. The chain links TRBV5-1 to TRBJ2-3; D gene ambiguous. The CDR3 length is 14 residues. Looked up from germline, CDR1 is SGHRS and CDR2 is YFSETQ. Between the trimmed V and J ends, which lost 0 bases and 4 bases, there was a span of 9 bases.

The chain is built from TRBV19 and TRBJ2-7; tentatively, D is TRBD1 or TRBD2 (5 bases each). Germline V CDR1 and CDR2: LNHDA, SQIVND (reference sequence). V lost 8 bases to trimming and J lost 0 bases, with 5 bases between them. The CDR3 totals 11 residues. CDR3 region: CASGTSYEQYF. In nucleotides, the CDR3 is TGTGCCAGTGGGACCTCCTACGAGCAGTACTTC.

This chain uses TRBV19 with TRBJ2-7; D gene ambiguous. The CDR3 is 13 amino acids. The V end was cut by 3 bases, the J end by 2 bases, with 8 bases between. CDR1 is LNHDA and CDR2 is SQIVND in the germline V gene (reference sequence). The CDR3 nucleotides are TGTGCCAGTAGTATCACGGTCCCCTACGAGCAGTACTTC. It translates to CASSITVPYEQYF.

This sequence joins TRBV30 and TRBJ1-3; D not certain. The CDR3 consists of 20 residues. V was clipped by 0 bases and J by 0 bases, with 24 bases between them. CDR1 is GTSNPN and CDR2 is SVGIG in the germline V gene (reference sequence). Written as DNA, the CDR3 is TGTGCCTGGAGTGTACGGGAGCGTCCAGGAGGAATTACCTCTGGAAACACCATATATTTT. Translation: CAWSVRERPGGITSGNTIYF.

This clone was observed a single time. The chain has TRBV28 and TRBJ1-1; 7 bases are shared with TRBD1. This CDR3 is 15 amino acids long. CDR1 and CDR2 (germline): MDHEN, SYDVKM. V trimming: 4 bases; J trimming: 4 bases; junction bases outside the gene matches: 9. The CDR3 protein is CASSSAGTVGTEAFF. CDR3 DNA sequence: TGTGCCAGCAGTTCCGCCGGGACAGTAGGCACTGAAGCTTTCTTT.

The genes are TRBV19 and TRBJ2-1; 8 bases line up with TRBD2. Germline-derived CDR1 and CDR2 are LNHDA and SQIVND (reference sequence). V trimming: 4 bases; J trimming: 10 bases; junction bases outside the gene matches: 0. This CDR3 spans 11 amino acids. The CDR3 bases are TGTGCCAGTAGTAGCGGGGGGGAGCAGTTCTTC. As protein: CASSSGGEQFF.

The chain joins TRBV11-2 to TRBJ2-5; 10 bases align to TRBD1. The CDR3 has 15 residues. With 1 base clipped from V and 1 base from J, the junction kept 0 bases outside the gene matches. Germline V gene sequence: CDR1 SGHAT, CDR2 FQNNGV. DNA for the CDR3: TGTGCCAGCAGCTTAGGGGACAGGGGCCAAGAGACCCAGTACTTC. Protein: CASSLGDRGQETQYF.

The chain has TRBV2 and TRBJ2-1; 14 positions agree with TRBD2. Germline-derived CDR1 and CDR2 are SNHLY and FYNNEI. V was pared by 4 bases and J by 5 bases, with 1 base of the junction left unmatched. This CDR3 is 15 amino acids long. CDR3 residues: CASSGGLAGDNEQFF. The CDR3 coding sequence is TGTGCCAGCAGTGGGGGACTAGCGGGAGACAATGAGCAGTTCTTC.

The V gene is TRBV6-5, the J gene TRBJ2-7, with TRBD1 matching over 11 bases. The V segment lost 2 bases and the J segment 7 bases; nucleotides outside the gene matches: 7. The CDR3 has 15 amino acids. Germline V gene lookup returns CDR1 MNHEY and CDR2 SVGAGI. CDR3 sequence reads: CASSYNGQGAEEQYF. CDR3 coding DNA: TGTGCCAGCAGTTACAATGGACAGGGGGCGGAGGAGCAGTACTTC.